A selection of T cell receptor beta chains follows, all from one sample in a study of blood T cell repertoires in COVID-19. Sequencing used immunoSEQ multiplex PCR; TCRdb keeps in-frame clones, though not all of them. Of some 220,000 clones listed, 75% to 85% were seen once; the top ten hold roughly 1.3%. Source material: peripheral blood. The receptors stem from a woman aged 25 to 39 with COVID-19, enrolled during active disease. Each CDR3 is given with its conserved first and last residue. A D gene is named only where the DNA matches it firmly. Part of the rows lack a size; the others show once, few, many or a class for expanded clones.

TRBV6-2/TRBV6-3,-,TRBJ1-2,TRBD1,TGTGCCAGCAGTTACGAACAGGGGGAAAGTTTTGACTATGGCTACACCTTC,CASSYEQGESFDYGYTF
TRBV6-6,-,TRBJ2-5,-,TGTGCCAGCAAGGGGGGGGAAGAGACCCAGTACTTC,CASKGGEETQYF
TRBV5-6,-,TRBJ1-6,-,TGTGCCAGCAGCCCCTACCGACAGCAGAATTCACCCCTCCACTTT,CASSPYRQQNSPLHF
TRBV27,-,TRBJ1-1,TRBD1,TGTGCCAGCAGTCCTACAGGGGATACTGAAGCTTTCTTT,CASSPTGDTEAFF
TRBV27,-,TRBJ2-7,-,TGTGCCAGCAGTTCCCCCGCCGGAGCTTCCTACGAGCAGTACTTC,CASSSPAGASYEQYF
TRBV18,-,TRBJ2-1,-,TGTGCCAGCTCAAGAGTAGTATGGAGAAAAGGCAATGAGCAGTTCTTC,CASSRVVWRKGNEQFF
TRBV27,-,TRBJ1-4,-,TGTGCCAGCAGTTTATCGCGGGGAACTAATGAAAAACTGTTTTTT,CASSLSRGTNEKLFF
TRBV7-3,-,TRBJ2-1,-,TGTGCCAGCAGCTTAACGTTTGGGGGCGATGAGCAGTTCTTC,CASSLTFGGDEQFF
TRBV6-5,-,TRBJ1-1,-,TGTGCCAGCAGAAGGGGTGGGTCGGCTGAAGCTTTCTTT,CASRRGGSAEAFF
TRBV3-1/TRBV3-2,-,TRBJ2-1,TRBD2,TGTGCCAGCAGCCAAGGGACGCGGGGACTAGCATACGGTGAGCAGTTCTTC,CASSQGTRGLAYGEQFF
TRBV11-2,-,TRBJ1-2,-,TGTGCCAGCAGCCCCGCCGGGGACTATGGCTACACCTTC,CASSPAGDYGYTF
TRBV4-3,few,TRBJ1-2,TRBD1,TGCGCCAGCAGCCAAGAAGACAGGGGGCGAAGCGGCTACACCTTC,CASSQEDRGRSGYTF
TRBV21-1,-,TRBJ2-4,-,TGTGCCAGCAGCAAAAGGACTCAGGGGGTCCTAGCCAAAAACATTCAGTACTTC,CASSKRTQGVLAKNIQYF
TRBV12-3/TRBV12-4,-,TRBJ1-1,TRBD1,TGTGCCAGCAGTTTGGACAGGGGGCGAGGAGCTTTCTTT,CASSLDRGRGAFF
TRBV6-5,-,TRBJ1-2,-,TGTGCCAGCAGGGCAACGACAGGAGGATCGGATGGCTACACCTTC,CASRATTGGSDGYTF
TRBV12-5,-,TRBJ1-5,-,TGTGCTAGTGGTTTGGTCGGGGGTAGCAATCAGCCCCAGCATTTT,CASGLVGGSNQPQHF
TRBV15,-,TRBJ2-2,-,TGTGCCATTAGCGGAGCGAACACCGGGGAGCTGTTTTTT,CAISGANTGELFF
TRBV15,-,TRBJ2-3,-,TGTGCCACCAGCAGAGAAGGCGGAGATACGCAGTATTTT,CATSREGGDTQYF
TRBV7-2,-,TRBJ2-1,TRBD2,TGTGCCAGCAGCTTAGGAGGTAGCGGGGTCTCCTACAATGAGCAGTTCTTC,CASSLGGSGVSYNEQFF
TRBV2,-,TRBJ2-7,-,TGTGCCAGCAGTGGGAGAGCCTACGAGCAGTACTTC,CASSGRAYEQYF
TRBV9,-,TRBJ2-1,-,TGTGCCAGCAGCGTAGAGGGGGACGGTTTCAATGAGCAGTTCTTC,CASSVEGDGFNEQFF
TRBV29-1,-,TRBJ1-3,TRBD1,TGCAGCGTTGGTGGGACAGTTGGAAACACCATATATTTT,CSVGGTVGNTIYF
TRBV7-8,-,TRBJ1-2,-,TGTGCCAGCAGCCCTCCTTATGGGGAGGTAGACTATGGCTACACCTTC,CASSPPYGEVDYGYTF
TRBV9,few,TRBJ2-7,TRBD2,TGTGCCAGCAGCGCTGGACTAGCCTACGAGCAGTACTTC,CASSAGLAYEQYF
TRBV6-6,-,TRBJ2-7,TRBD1,TGTGCCAGCAGTATTGCGGGACAGGTCTCCTACGAGCAGTACTTC,CASSIAGQVSYEQYF
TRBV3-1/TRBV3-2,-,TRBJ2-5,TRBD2,TGTGCCAGCAGGCGGAGGGGAGGGGAGACCCAGTACTTC,CASRRRGGETQYF
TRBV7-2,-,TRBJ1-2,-,TGTGCCAGCAGCTTAGTAATCGGACAGAGTTATGGCTACACCTTC,CASSLVIGQSYGYTF